Sequencing of this T cell receptor beta chain was carried out in a study of shared clonotypes between healthy human individuals. For the study at large: Two women and a few men aged 18 to 49 made up the donors.

Naivety among CD8 cells was defined by CD45RO negativity and positive CCR7 selection, thereby excluding terminally differentiated effector memory CD45RA+ cells. The study's findings and limits: Researchers sampled blood only, noting tissue repertoires likely differ.

Profiled with immunoSEQ multiplex PCR; TCRdb holds only in-frame clones, not every one. In the table there are over 2 million clones, around 96% of which are singletons. Comments on this clone: Its target is unknown.

The CDR3 is made up of 17 amino acids. With 2 bases clipped from V and 0 bases from J, the junction kept 4 bases outside the gene matches. The germline V gene encodes CDR1 GTSNPN and CDR2 SVGIG (reference sequence). The J gene is TRBJ2-6, the V gene TRBV30; TRBD1 matches at 10 bases. The TCR originated in a man aged 18-30 years in good health. The sequenced material came from naive CD8+ T cells sorted from blood. The CDR3 DNA sequence: TGTGCCTGGAGTACGGGACAGGGGAGCTCTGGGGCCAACGTCCTGACTTTC. Translated: CAWSTGQGSSGANVLTF.